One sample yielded the 26 T cell receptor beta chains listed below, sequenced in a study of blood T cells in healthy people across ages. PCR was performed a second time for about 7 to 12 cycles using a sample-barcoded 5' primer and a J-beta primer mix. MiXCR, applied by TCRdb to the 5' RACE reads, yields one record per CDR3 protein. The sample lists 950,000 to 1,200,000 distinct CDR3 sequences, around two fifths seen once, with about an eighth in the top ten. Sample: blood. These receptors originate from a man aged 18-30 years in good health.

This chain joins TRBV29-1 and TRBJ1-1; unclear D gene. The ends were cut back, 4 bases at V and 12 bases at J, with 18 bases in the middle. CDR1 is SQVTM and CDR2 is ANQGSEA in the germline V gene. CDR3 length: 12 amino acids. CDR3 in DNA: TGCAGCGTTGGAGATTGGAACGGCAGGACTTTCTTT. It yields the protein CSVGDWNGRTFF.

This chain joins TRBV20-1 and TRBJ2-3, with unresolved D. The CDR3 spans 14 residues. The V end was cut by 0 bases, the J end by 2 bases, with 9 bases between. Germline lookup yields CDR1 DFQATT and CDR2 SNEGSKA (reference sequence). The CDR3 coding sequence is TGCAGTGCTAGAGAAGTGGTATTCACAGATACGCAGTATTTT. Protein product: CSAREVVFTDTQYF.

The chain employs TRBV2 and TRBJ1-2; 9 bases map to TRBD1. V lost 4 bases and J lost 3; bases outside the gene matches: 6. Per germline, CDR1 SNHLY and CDR2 FYNNEI. The CDR3 is 15 amino acids. The CDR3 is CASSGTGVEDYGYTF. The CDR3 DNA follows: TGTGCCAGCAGTGGGACAGGGGTAGAAGACTATGGCTACACCTTC.

A note on this clonotype: In this CDR3 the conserved last residue, phenylalanine or tryptophan, is missing, so a read error is likely. The chain is built from TRBV20-1 and TRBJ2-2; 14 bases map to TRBD2. The V segment lost 8 bases and the J segment 0 bases; nucleotides outside the gene matches: 14. Germline V gene lookup returns CDR1 DFQATT and CDR2 SNEGSKA (reference sequence). The CDR3 has 19 residues. The CDR3 sequence is CSCADRTSGGHSNTGELFV. The CDR3 nucleotides are TGCAGTTGCGCAGATCGGACTAGCGGGGGGCATTCGAACACCGGGGAGCTGTTTGTT.

The chain couples TRBV20-1 to TRBJ2-5; no definite D call. Looked up from germline, CDR1 is DFQATT and CDR2 is SNEGSKA (reference sequence). CDR3 length: 17 amino acids. Trimming left V 0 bases short and J 2 bases short, with 19 bases between. The CDR3 nucleotides are TGCAGTGCTAGAGATCAAGGACGGGCGAAGACACAAGAGACCCAGTACTTC. Translation gives CSARDQGRAKTQETQYF.

In its sample, this clonotype was seen a few times. V gene TRBV12-3 or TRBV12-4 combines with J gene TRBJ2-7; 7 bases align to TRBD2. The CDR3 totals 14 residues. V dropped 7 bases and J dropped 2; count of bases not matched to a gene: 8. CDR3 bases: TGTGCCAGCACCCGGCTCGGGGGGACCTACGAGCAGTACTTC. Encoded protein: CASTRLGGTYEQYF.

The V call is TRBV4-2, the J call TRBJ2-3; D is unclear. Germline values: CDR1 LGHNA, CDR2 YNFKEQ. This CDR3 comprises 17 residues. Trimming shortened V by 1 base and J by 1 base, and 15 bases separated the two germline ends. The CDR3 spells CASSQVPAGGGTDTQYF. DNA of the CDR3: TGTGCCAGCAGCCAAGTTCCAGCAGGCGGCGGCACAGATACGCAGTATTTT.

This clonotype was recorded at least ten times. The chain is built from TRBV5-1 and TRBJ2-3; the match to TRBD2 covers 9 bases. Looked up from germline, CDR1 is SGHRS and CDR2 is YFSETQ. J was trimmed by 7 bases and V by 4 bases; bases with no gene match: 13. This CDR3 region has 16 residues. The DNA for the CDR3 is TGCGCCAGCAGCCGAGATAGCGGGGGCCTAGGGAATACGCAGTATTTT. This codes for CASSRDSGGLGNTQYF.

This chain connects TRBV19 to TRBJ1-1; D is unclear. The CDR3 consists of 16 residues. Looked up from germline, CDR1 is LNHDA and CDR2 is SQIVND (reference sequence). V was trimmed by 0 bases and J by 0 bases, leaving 11 bases between them. The DNA of the CDR3 is TGTGCCAGTAGTATAGAAGGCAGCTCGCTGAACACTGAAGCTTTCTTT. The encoded protein is CASSIEGSSLNTEAFF.

There are a few counts of this clonotype. The J gene is TRBJ2-2, the V gene TRBV14; D is undetermined. The CDR3 has 14 residues. Germline V gene data show CDR1 as SGHDN and CDR2 as FVKESK. The V end was cut by 7 bases, the J end by 4 bases, with 13 bases between. CDR3 nucleotide sequence: TGTGCCAGCAATCGGGCGGAGCCCACCGGGGAGCTGTTTTTT. It codes for CASNRAEPTGELFF.

In this sample, this clonotype turned up a few times. The V call is TRBV6-5, the J call TRBJ2-7; tentative D call: TRBD2 (5 bases). This CDR3 has 15 residues. The germline V and J ends were trimmed by 2 bases and 4 bases, with 15 bases remaining between them. CDR1 is MNHEY and CDR2 is SVGAGI in the germline V gene. CDR3 loop: CASSYAGRVNYEQYF. The CDR3 nucleotides read TGTGCCAGCAGTTACGCCGGGCGGGTGAATTACGAGCAGTACTTC.

This clonotype was recorded a few times. The J gene is TRBJ1-5, the V gene TRBV20-1; TRBD1 matches at 7 bases. V lost 0 bases to trimming and J lost 2 bases; unmatched junction nucleotides: 7. The length of the CDR3 is 16 residues. Germline CDR1 reads DFQATT; CDR2 reads SNEGSKA (reference sequence). The CDR3 is CSARDGGTVGNQPQHF. The DNA for the CDR3 is TGCAGTGCTAGAGATGGGGGGACAGTAGGCAATCAGCCCCAGCATTTT.

This clonotype was found many times. The V gene is TRBV5-1, the J gene TRBJ2-3, with TRBD1 matching 8 bases. CDR3 size: 15 residues. With V trimmed by 0 bases and J by 3 bases, 3 bases remained unmatched. Germline V gives CDR1 SGHRS, CDR2 YFSETQ. CDR3 amino acids: CASSLVDRETDTQYF. CDR3 coding DNA: TGCGCCAGCAGCTTGGTGGACAGGGAGACAGATACGCAGTATTTT.

The rearrangement uses TRBV27 and TRBJ2-2; a possible D gene is TRBD1 (6 bases). The CDR3 length is 15 residues. V dropped 3 bases and J dropped 1 base, with 9 bases sitting between them. From germline, CDR1 is MNHEY and CDR2 SMNVEV (reference sequence). This CDR3 reads CASSFIGGNTGELFF. The CDR3 DNA sequence: TGTGCCAGCAGTTTTATAGGGGGGAACACCGGGGAGCTGTTTTTT.

The rearrangement links TRBV4-1 to TRBJ2-7; TRBD1 matches 9 bases. With 5 bases clipped from V and 3 bases from J, the junction kept 8 bases outside the gene matches. CDR3 size: 15 residues. Germline CDR1 reads MGHRA; CDR2 reads YSYEKL. In DNA form, the CDR3 reads TGCGCCAGCAGCGACCCGGGACAGGGTTACTACGAGCAGTACTTC. Translated: CASSDPGQGYYEQYF.

This clonotype was detected a few times. CDR3 bases: TGCGCCAGCAGCCAGACAGTAAGAGCTGAAGCTTTCTTT. It codes for CASSQTVRAEAFF. The chain links TRBV5-1 to TRBJ1-1; D might be TRBD1 (5 bases). Germline V gives CDR1 SGHRS, CDR2 YFSETQ. Between the trimmed V and J ends, which lost 4 bases and 6 bases, there was a span of 13 bases. The length of the CDR3 is 13 residues.

This chain uses TRBV20-1 with TRBJ2-3; 12 bases map to TRBD2. Trimming at V came to 4 bases and at J to 4 bases, leaving 6 bases not matched to a gene. Germline V gives CDR1 DFQATT, CDR2 SNEGSKA (reference sequence). This CDR3 contains 15 residues. The CDR3 sequence: CSATQLAGGADTQYF. In DNA form, the CDR3 reads TGCAGTGCTACCCAACTAGCGGGGGGCGCAGATACGCAGTATTTT.

The gene calls are TRBV5-1 and TRBJ1-1, with 9 bases lining up with TRBD1. V gave up 1 base and J gave up 6 bases; unmatched junction bases: 4. Per the germline V gene, CDR1 is SGHRS and CDR2 is YFSETQ. CDR3 length equals 14 residues. In DNA, the CDR3 is TGCGCCAGCAGCTTGCCCGGGACAGGGTCTGAAGCTTTCTTT. Encoded protein: CASSLPGTGSEAFF.

The chain couples TRBV20-1 to TRBJ1-1; possibly TRBD1 for D (5 bases). The germline V gene has CDR1 DFQATT and CDR2 SNEGSKA (reference sequence). The CDR3 extends over 10 amino acids. The V end was cut by 8 bases, the J end by 11 bases, with 15 bases between. The CDR3 is CSTGGLRAFF. CDR3 DNA: TGCAGTACTGGGGGGTTGAGGGCTTTCTTT.

This clonotype showed up many times. The V gene is TRBV29-1, the J gene TRBJ1-2; D not resolved. V shed 6 bases and J shed 4 bases, with 15 bases lying between them. Looked up from germline, CDR1 is SQVTM and CDR2 is ANQGSEA. The CDR3 consists of 13 residues. The CDR3 DNA reads as TGCAGCGTCCCCAACCGGGCCCTCTATGGCTACACCTTC. Protein product: CSVPNRALYGYTF.

V gene TRBV6-6 combines with J gene TRBJ1-5; D is possibly TRBD1 (6 bases). V lost 5 bases to trimming and J lost 0 bases, with 14 bases between them. CDR3 length: 16 residues. In germline, CDR1 is MNHNY, CDR2 SVGAGI (reference sequence). The CDR3 region is CASSPSGGYSNQPQHF. The CDR3 DNA reads as TGTGCCAGCAGTCCGTCGGGGGGCTATAGCAATCAGCCCCAGCATTTT.

The J gene is TRBJ2-2, the V gene TRBV5-1; D remains ambiguous. The CDR3 is 15 amino acids. Trimming took off 0 bases at V and 3 bases at J, with 9 bases between the two ends. CDR1 is SGHRS and CDR2 is YFSETQ in the germline V gene. CDR3 sequence: CASSLVGSDTGELFF. Here the CDR3 DNA reads TGCGCCAGCAGCTTGGTTGGGTCGGACACCGGGGAGCTGTTTTTT.

To note about this clonotype: A much more abundant neighbour one base away suggests this may be a read error. This chain uses TRBV20-1 with TRBJ1-2; D remains ambiguous. The CDR3 spans 15 residues. The V end was cut by 5 bases, the J end by 0 bases, with 16 bases between. Germline CDR1 DFQATT, CDR2 SNEGSKA (reference sequence). The CDR3: CSAPNADGTNYGYTF. CDR3 bases: TGCAGTGCTCCCAACGCAGACGGGACTAACTATGGCTACACCTTC.

The chain carries TRBV28 and TRBJ2-3, with a tentative D call TRBD2 (7 bases). V was clipped by 3 bases and J by 4 bases, with 20 bases between them. The CDR3 has 17 residues. From germline, CDR1 is MDHEN and CDR2 SYDVKM. The CDR3, as DNA: TGTGCCAGCAGTTTGGGTGGACTAGGGGGGACTCCAGATACGCAGTATTTT. Protein sequence: CASSLGGLGGTPDTQYF. Filled out from reference TRBV28 and TRBJ2-3, the complete variable domain reads DVKVTQSSRYLVKRTGEKVFLECVQDMDHENMFWYRQDPGLGLRLIYFSYDVKMKEKGDIPEGYSVSREKKERFSLILESASTNQTSMYLCASSLGGLGGTPDTQYFGPGTRLTVL.

The chain links TRBV7-3 to TRBJ1-1; D is unclear. The CDR3 is made up of 15 amino acids. Germline V gene data show CDR1 as SGHTA and CDR2 as FQGTGA. V was cut by 7 bases and J by 4 bases, with 19 bases left in between. The CDR3 here is CASTTSAGSLTEAFF. In nucleotides, the CDR3 is TGTGCCAGCACCACCTCCGCCGGCAGCCTCACTGAAGCTTTCTTT.

DNA for the CDR3: TGTGCCACCAGTGGACGTCCCTACAATGAGCAGTTCTTC. Its translation: CATSGRPYNEQFF. The chain couples TRBV24-1 to TRBJ2-1, with D hard to call. From germline, CDR1 is KGHDR and CDR2 SFDVKD. The V gene lost 5 bases and the J gene lost 2 bases, with 6 bases spanning the gap. The CDR3 totals 13 residues.